This T cell receptor (beta chain) was sequenced in a study of T cell responses to AZD1222 COVID-19 vaccine. Study results and limitations: Nearly half of spike-specific TCRs reportedly target unmutated variant regions.

Assay: immunoSEQ multiplex PCR; the TCRdb copy retains only in-frame clones and omits some. The repertoire has 180,000 or so clones, roughly 92% of them found once; the top ten carry less than 1.2%. The V gene's germline CDR1 is SEHNR and CDR2 FQNEAQ (reference sequence). Trimming stripped 1 base from V and 7 bases from J, with 11 bases between. CDR3 size: 15 residues. Regarding this clone: Its antigen is not known.

The V gene is TRBV7-9, the J gene TRBJ1-6; D remains unclear. This clonotype was obtained from an adult who received the AZD1222 COVID-19 vaccine. The specimen was peripheral blood, collected 28 days after the second AZD1222 dose. This chain's CDR3 is CASSLGRQRNSPLHF. The CDR3, as DNA: TGTGCCAGCAGCTTAGGGCGGCAGCGAAATTCACCCCTCCACTTT.